The 27 T cell receptor beta chains presented below share a single source sample, sequenced in a study of a mutant IDH1 vaccine in newly diagnosed glioma. The data were produced by immunoSEQ multiplex PCR, yet TCRdb's version contains in-frame clones alone and is incomplete. Among around 60,000 clones, about 85% were seen once, and the ten largest hold 3.5% to 4.5%. Their recognized antigens are unknown. This sample's time point: week 23, last vaccination. Vaccinated patients received 300 ug of mutant IDH1 20-mer peptide per dose, with topical imiquimod. The source was PBMCs, collected from a glioma patient whose treatment included an IDH1 peptide vaccine. Receptor source: a man aged 30 to 39 with glioma.

The gene calls are TRBV6-4 and TRBJ2-3, with TRBD1 matching over 10 bases. CDR1 and CDR2 from the germline V gene are MRHNA and SNTAGT. The CDR3 sequence is 16 residues long. After removal of 4 bases from V and 5 bases from J, the junction contained 9 bases not matched to a gene. The CDR3 coding sequence is TGTGCCAGCAGTGCCTCTCCGGGGACAGGGGAAGATACGCAGTATTTT. Its translation: CASSASPGTGEDTQYF.

This clone was counted a few times. The V call is TRBV14, the J call TRBJ2-1; D gene ambiguous. This CDR3 is built from 14 residues. V lost 1 base, J lost 4 bases, and 8 bases lay in between. CDR1 and CDR2 from the germline V gene are SGHDN and FVKESK. CDR3 in DNA: TGTGCCAGCAGCCAAGTTGGGCGTTACAATGAGCAGTTCTTC. Translation gives CASSQVGRYNEQFF. Full variable domain (rest looked up from reference TRBV14 and TRBJ2-1): EAGVTQFPSHSVIEKGQTVTLRCDPISGHDNLYWYRRVMGKEIKFLLHFVKESKQDESGMPNNRFLAERTGGTYSTLKVQPAELEDSGVYFCASSQVGRYNEQFFGPGTRLTVL.

The V call is TRBV5-1, the J call TRBJ1-2; tentatively, D is TRBD1 (6 bases). V was cut by 4 bases and J by 6 bases, with 19 bases left in between. This CDR3 is 15 amino acids long. The germline CDR1 and CDR2 sequences are SGHRS and YFSETQ. The CDR3 loop is CASSPRAGGGDGYTF. CDR3 nucleotide sequence: TGCGCCAGCAGCCCCCGGGCGGGGGGCGGAGATGGCTACACCTTC.

V is TRBV19 and J is TRBJ1-5, with 7 bases fitting TRBD1. Germline V CDR1 and CDR2: LNHDA, SQIVND (reference sequence). There are 14 residues in the CDR3. Unmatched junction bases numbered 7, after V lost 9 bases and J lost 2 bases. The CDR3 nucleotides read TGTGCCAGCGAGGGACAGTTAGGCAATCAGCCCCAGCATTTT. This encodes CASEGQLGNQPQHF. Filled out from reference TRBV19 and TRBJ1-5, the complete variable domain reads DGGITQSPKYLFRKEGQNVTLSCEQNLNHDAMYWYRQDPGQGLRLIYYSQIVNDFQKGDIAEGYSVSREKKESFPLTVTSAQKNPTAFYLCASEGQLGNQPQHFGDGTRLSIL.

This clone was seen a single time. The CDR3 region is CASSLIRDGSYEQYF. The DNA of the CDR3 is TGTGCCAGCAGTTTAATTCGGGACGGCAGCTACGAGCAGTACTTC. The J gene is TRBJ2-7, the V gene TRBV27, with D perhaps matching TRBD1 or TRBD2 (5 bases each). Germline V lookup: CDR1 MNHEY, CDR2 SMNVEV (reference sequence). The V gene lost 2 bases and the J gene lost 3 bases, with 14 bases spanning the gap. This CDR3 has 15 amino acids.

The rearrangement uses TRBV10-1 and TRBJ2-1; D gene unclear. The germline V gene encodes CDR1 WNHNN and CDR2 SYGVQD (reference sequence). V lost 4 bases to trimming and J lost 4 bases, with 14 bases between them. The CDR3 contains 15 residues. The CDR3 reads CASSVARLGYNEQFF. For the CDR3, the DNA is TGCGCCAGCAGTGTGGCGCGCCTTGGGTACAATGAGCAGTTCTTC.

This chain links TRBV19 with TRBJ1-6, with a possible D match to TRBD1 (5 bases). Between the trimmed V and J ends, which lost 2 bases and 6 bases, there was a span of 8 bases. CDR3 length equals 14 residues. Germline CDR1 is LNHDA and CDR2 is SQIVND (reference sequence). The CDR3 nucleotides are TGTGCCAGTAGTATATTGACAGCTAATTCACCCCTCCACTTT. Residues: CASSILTANSPLHF.

This clone was observed a handful of times. For the CDR3, the DNA is TGTGCCAGCACCGATTATACCGCTCGACTTGAAGCTTTCTTT. It encodes CASTDYTARLEAFF. The J gene is TRBJ1-1, the V gene TRBV5-4; D ambiguous. The CDR3 contains 14 residues. Trimming took 6 bases from V and 7 from J, leaving 19 bases between them. Per the germline V gene, CDR1 is SGHNT and CDR2 is YYREEE (reference sequence). The variable domain in full, completed from reference TRBV5-4 and TRBJ1-1, reads ETGVTQSPTHLIKTRGQQVTLRCSSQSGHNTVSWYQQALGQGPQFIFQYYREEENGRGNFPPRFSGLQFPNYSSELNVNALELDDSALYLCASTDYTARLEAFFGQGTRLTVV.

This chain uses TRBV13 with TRBJ1-2; D gene uncertain. Trimming removed 1 base from V and 5 bases from J, with 14 bases in between. CDR1 is PRHDT, CDR2 FYEKMQ, per germline (reference sequence). There are 15 residues in the CDR3. The CDR3 bases are TGTGCCAGCAGCTTAGTTACATCCGGGTGGTATGGCTACACCTTC. Translated: CASSLVTSGWYGYTF.

The rearrangement uses TRBV5-1 and TRBJ2-1; D ambiguous. The CDR3 is made up of 8 amino acids. The V gene's germline CDR1 is SGHRS and CDR2 YFSETQ. V was trimmed by 9 bases and J by 9 bases, leaving 4 bases between them. DNA of the CDR3: TGCGCCACCAGTGAGCAGTTCTTC. Translation gives CATSEQFF.

This clone appeared once. V usage is TRBV7-6 and J usage is TRBJ2-4, with D possibly TRBD2 on 5 matching bases. The V gene lost 6 bases and the J gene lost 3 bases, with 15 bases spanning the gap. Germline V lookup: CDR1 SGHVS, CDR2 FNYEAQ. This CDR3 spans 15 amino acids. The DNA for the CDR3 is TGTGCCAGCAGGACTATTTTTCGGGGCAAAAACATTCAGTACTTC. Translation: CASRTIFRGKNIQYF. The full variable domain, rest sourced from reference TRBV7-6 and TRBJ2-4, is GAGVSQSPRYKVTKRGQDVALRCDPISGHVSLYWYRQALGQGPEFLTYFNYEAQQDKSGLPNDRFSAERPEGSISTLTIQRTEQRDSAMYRCASRTIFRGKNIQYFGAGTRLSVL.

This clone was counted once. The V gene is TRBV5-1, the J gene TRBJ1-3; maybe TRBD1 (5 bases). Germline V gene lookup returns CDR1 SGHRS and CDR2 YFSETQ. This CDR3 comprises 16 residues. Trimming shortened V by 0 bases and J by 0 bases, and 10 bases separated the two germline ends. CDR3 protein: CASSLADSLSGNTIYF. In nucleotides, the CDR3 is TGCGCCAGCAGCTTGGCCGACAGCCTCTCTGGAAACACCATATATTTT.

V is TRBV25-1 and J is TRBJ1-3; D remains unclear. V dropped 3 bases and J dropped 0 bases, with 6 bases sitting between them. Germline values: CDR1 MGHDK, CDR2 SYGVNS. CDR3 length: 14 residues. The CDR3 loop reads CASSDPNSGNTIYF. The CDR3 nucleotides are TGTGCCAGCAGTGACCCGAACTCTGGAAACACCATATATTTT. Using reference TRBV25-1 and TRBJ1-3 for the parts outside the CDR3, the full variable domain is EADIYQTPRYLVIGTGKKITLECSQTMGHDKMYWYQQDPGMELHLIHYSYGVNSTEKGDLSSESTVSRIRTEHFPLTLESARPSHTSQYLCASSDPNSGNTIYFGEGSWLTVV.

The chain combines TRBV18 with TRBJ1-1, with D possibly matching TRBD1 (6 bases). The CDR3 spans 17 residues. V lost 1 base and J lost 0, with 15 bases in between. The V gene's germline CDR1 is KGHSH and CDR2 LQKENI. This CDR3 reads CASSPLSRGAMNTEAFF. CDR3 sequence (DNA): TGTGCCAGCTCACCACTCTCGAGGGGGGCCATGAACACTGAAGCTTTCTTT.

This sequence joins TRBV11-2 and TRBJ2-2, with 12 bases lining up with TRBD2. The J segment lost 5 bases and the V segment lost 3 bases, leaving 4 bases of the junction unmatched. Germline V gene lookup returns CDR1 SGHAT and CDR2 FQNNGV. The CDR3 is 16 amino acids. The CDR3 sequence: CASSFGLAGKTGELFF. For the CDR3, the DNA is TGTGCCAGCAGCTTTGGACTAGCGGGGAAAACCGGGGAGCTGTTTTTT. The full variable domain, rest sourced from reference TRBV11-2 and TRBJ2-2, is EAGVAQSPRYKIIEKRQSVAFWCNPISGHATLYWYQQILGQGPKLLIQFQNNGVVDDSQLPKDRFSAERLKGVDSTLKIQPAKLEDSAVYLCASSFGLAGKTGELFFGEGSRLTVL.

The genes are TRBV10-3 and TRBJ2-7; TRBD1 matches at 8 bases. Germline V CDR1 and CDR2: ENHRY, SYGVKD. This CDR3 region has 13 residues. V shed 4 bases and J 5 bases; nucleotides not matched to a gene: 4. This chain's CDR3 is CAISVATGDEQYF. Here the CDR3 DNA reads TGTGCCATCAGTGTTGCGACAGGGGACGAGCAGTACTTC.

This rearrangement joins TRBV5-1 to TRBJ2-1; possible D gene TRBD1, 7 bases. The CDR3 has 15 amino acids. In germline, CDR1 is SGHRS, CDR2 YFSETQ. V was shortened by 3 bases and J by 7 bases, with 17 bases between the two germline ends. The CDR3 region is CASSSRLGGWNEQFF. The DNA of the CDR3 is TGCGCCAGCAGCTCAAGACTAGGGGGCTGGAATGAGCAGTTCTTC.

V usage is TRBV28 and J usage is TRBJ1-5; weak D call: TRBD1 (6 bases). Deletions cut 4 bases from V and 0 bases from J, with 16 bases between. The CDR3 is 17 residues long. The germline V gene encodes CDR1 MDHEN and CDR2 SYDVKM. The DNA of the CDR3 is TGTGCCAGCAGTTCCCGGACAGATACAATTAGCAATCAGCCCCAGCATTTT. It yields the protein CASSSRTDTISNQPQHF.

This chain uses TRBV5-1 with TRBJ2-3; 8 nucleotides align to TRBD1. The trim removed 4 bases at V and 4 bases at J, leaving 8 bases unmatched. Germline CDR1 reads SGHRS; CDR2 reads YFSETQ. CDR3 length equals 15 residues. CDR3 sequence (DNA): TGCGCCAGCAGCCTGGACAGGGCGCATTCAGATACGCAGTATTTT. It specifies CASSLDRAHSDTQYF.

This clone appeared a few times. This rearrangement joins TRBV6-1 to TRBJ2-1, with D perhaps given as TRBD1 or TRBD2 (5 bases each). Germline V lookup: CDR1 MNHNS, CDR2 SASEGT. The CDR3 loop spans 14 amino acids. V was pared by 6 bases and J by 6 bases, with 15 bases between. This CDR3 is CASSEEQEANEQFF. CDR3 bases: TGTGCCAGCAGCGAGGAACAGGAGGCCAATGAGCAGTTCTTC.

J is TRBJ1-4 and V is TRBV5-4; D call uncertain. The CDR3 length is 15 residues. Germline V lookup: CDR1 SGHNT, CDR2 YYREEE (reference sequence). V lost 3 bases to trimming and J lost 7 bases, with 16 bases between them. The CDR3 is CASSSSRASGEKLFF. Written as DNA, the CDR3 is TGTGCCAGCAGCTCATCTAGGGCCTCGGGTGAAAAACTGTTTTTT.

This clone turned up a few times. The V and J genes are TRBV14 and TRBJ1-1; no reliable D call. V lost 5 bases, J lost 0 bases, and 7 bases lay in between. CDR3 length: 13 residues. Germline lookup yields CDR1 SGHDN and CDR2 FVKESK. This CDR3 reads CASSSRLNTEAFF. Written as DNA, the CDR3 is TGTGCCAGCAGCTCCCGTTTGAACACTGAAGCTTTCTTT.

The chain employs TRBV7-9 and TRBJ2-2; either TRBD1 or TRBD2 may fit D (6 bases each). The germline V and J ends were trimmed by 1 base and 4 bases, with 13 bases remaining between them. Germline V CDR1 and CDR2: SEHNR, FQNEAQ (reference sequence). The length of the CDR3 is 16 residues. CDR3 bases: TGTGCCAGCAGCTTAGTCGGGGGCTGGAGCACCGGGGAGCTGTTTTTT. Its protein is CASSLVGGWSTGELFF.

The chain recombines TRBV28 with TRBJ2-5, with no clear D. The CDR3 loop spans 16 amino acids. CDR1 and CDR2 from the germline V gene are MDHEN and SYDVKM. V was clipped by 1 base and J by 1 base, with 13 bases between them. CDR3 in DNA: TGTGCCAGCAGTTTATTTGGTGGAGCGCGCCAAGAGACCCAGTACTTC. Its protein product is CASSLFGGARQETQYF.

This clone was picked up one time. The rearrangement links TRBV19 to TRBJ2-2; D may be TRBD2 (6 bases). The V end was cut by 3 bases, the J end by 6 bases, with 11 bases between. Per the germline V gene, CDR1 is LNHDA and CDR2 is SQIVND (reference sequence). The CDR3 runs 14 residues. The CDR3 DNA reads TGTGCCAGTAGTATCAGGACGGGGGCCGGGGAGCTGTTTTTT. Translated, it gives CASSIRTGAGELFF.

The rearrangement joins TRBV2 to TRBJ1-5; D is undetermined. The CDR3 is 15 residues long. V dropped 1 base and J dropped 0 bases, with 7 bases sitting between them. The V gene's germline CDR1 is SNHLY and CDR2 FYNNEI. The CDR3 region is CASSEGGYSNQPQHF. DNA of the CDR3: TGTGCCAGCAGTGAAGGAGGCTATAGCAATCAGCCCCAGCATTTT.

The genes are TRBV30 and TRBJ1-5; D uncertain. The germline V gene encodes CDR1 GTSNPN and CDR2 SVGIG (reference sequence). Trimming stripped 5 bases from V and 0 bases from J, with 8 bases between. The CDR3 is 13 residues long. CDR3 bases: TGTGCCTGGGGGTCGGATAGCAATCAGCCCCAGCATTTT. This encodes CAWGSDSNQPQHF.